The rows below give T cell receptor beta chains drawn from one sample of a study of post-analysis software for immune sequencing data. One entry per CDR3 protein, called by TCRdb with MiXCR from the PCR reads. This sample has roughly 730,000 distinct CDR3 sequences, with 30% found just once. Sequenced material: blood. The source is a girl between 5 and 17 years old with multiple sclerosis. Each CDR3 is given with its conserved first and last residue. D genes are given only for firm matches. The size field is filled for only some rows; it gives once, few, many or a size class.

J: TRBJ1-4; size: few; D: .; V: TRBV7-2; DNA: TGTGCCAGCAGCCCCCGGGGGGTGGGTTTGATAGGTGAAAAACTGTTTTTT; CDR3: CASSPRGVGLIGEKLFF
J: TRBJ2-4; size: few; D: .; V: TRBV20-1; DNA: TGCAGTGCTAGAGATCTTGTGGAGGCCAAAAACATTCAGTACTTC; CDR3: CSARDLVEAKNIQYF
J: TRBJ2-7; size: .; D: .; V: TRBV6-2/TRBV6-3; DNA: TGTGCCAGCAGTTACGATGGGCGATACGAGCAGTACTTC; CDR3: CASSYDGRYEQYF
J: TRBJ2-5; size: .; D: TRBD1; V: TRBV15; DNA: TGTGCCACCAGCAGAGAACTAGGGACAGGGGGAGGAGAGACCCAGTACTTC; CDR3: CATSRELGTGGGETQYF
J: TRBJ2-1; size: .; D: .; V: TRBV5-1; DNA: TGCGCCAGCAGCCAGACAGGCTACTCCTACAATGAGCAGTTCTTC; CDR3: CASSQTGYSYNEQFF
J: TRBJ2-5; size: few; D: TRBD2; V: TRBV7-8; DNA: TGTGCCAGCAGCCCGACCGGGACTAGCGGGGGTCGCCAAGAGACCCAGTACTTC; CDR3: CASSPTGTSGGRQETQYF
J: TRBJ2-2; size: .; D: .; V: TRBV5-5; DNA: TGTGCCAGCAGCTTTTCTAACACCGGGGAGCGGTTTTTT; CDR3: CASSFSNTGERFF
J: TRBJ2-7; size: many; D: TRBD2; V: TRBV6-1; DNA: TGTGCCAGCAGGTTTAGGGGACTAGCGGCGGGAGAGCCCTACGAGCAGTACTTC; CDR3: CASRFRGLAAGEPYEQYF
J: TRBJ2-5; size: many; D: TRBD1; V: TRBV27; DNA: TGTGCCAGCAGTCCAAGGACAGGGGGCATGGAGACCCAGTACTTC; CDR3: CASSPRTGGMETQYF
J: TRBJ2-7; size: .; D: .; V: TRBV6-5; DNA: TGTGCCAGCAGTTACTCACTCCCCAACGAGCAGTACTTC; CDR3: CASSYSLPNEQYF
J: TRBJ1-4; size: .; D: .; V: TRBV4-1; DNA: TGCGCCAGCAGCCAAGATACCCTCGCAGAGGAAAAACTGTTTTTT; CDR3: CASSQDTLAEEKLFF
J: TRBJ2-1; size: .; D: TRBD2; V: TRBV12-3/TRBV12-4; DNA: TGTGCCAGCAGTTTAGCGGTTGCGGGGGGGCCTTACAATGAGCAGTTCTTC; CDR3: CASSLAVAGGPYNEQFF
J: TRBJ1-5; size: few; D: .; V: TRBV10-3; DNA: TGTGCCATCAGTGAGACGTCGGGGAATGGCCAGCCCCAGCATTTT; CDR3: CAISETSGNGQPQHF
J: TRBJ1-1; size: .; D: TRBD1; V: TRBV6-5; DNA: TGTGCCAGCACCCCACACAGGGGGTCGGGGAACACTGAAGCTTTCTTT; CDR3: CASTPHRGSGNTEAFF
J: TRBJ1-5; size: .; D: TRBD1; V: TRBV20-1; DNA: TGCAGTGCTCAGACAGGGGGAAATCAGCCCCAGCATTTT; CDR3: CSAQTGGNQPQHF
J: TRBJ2-4; size: .; D: TRBD1; V: TRBV2; DNA: TGTGCCAGCAGTGAAGGGACAGGGTTTGGGAGCATTCAGTACTTC; CDR3: CASSEGTGFGSIQYF
J: TRBJ1-2; size: .; D: .; V: TRBV7-2; DNA: TGTGCCAGCAGCTTAGCGGTCCCCCACTATGGCTACACCTTC; CDR3: CASSLAVPHYGYTF
J: TRBJ2-1; size: few; D: .; V: TRBV11-2; DNA: TGTGCCAGCAGCTCCCTCTGGGGAAGTTACAATGAGCAGTTCTTC; CDR3: CASSSLWGSYNEQFF
J: TRBJ2-3; size: once; D: .; V: TRBV27; DNA: TGTGCCAGCTTACCGCGGTTTGCAGGGTACGGTACGCAGTATTTT; CDR3: CASLPRFAGYGTQYF
J: TRBJ1-1; size: .; D: .; V: TRBV4-3; DNA: TGCGCCAGCAGCGTCCGCCAGGGTATTTCCTCTGAAGCTTTCTTT; CDR3: CASSVRQGISSEAFF
J: TRBJ2-3; size: few; D: .; V: TRBV12-3/TRBV12-4; DNA: TGTGCCAGCAGTGTGGACAGCATGGGAGGAAATACGCAGTATTTT; CDR3: CASSVDSMGGNTQYF
J: TRBJ2-2; size: .; D: TRBD1; V: TRBV5-1; DNA: TGCGCCAGCAGCCAGGACAGGGCGGACACCGGGGAGCTGTTTTTT; CDR3: CASSQDRADTGELFF
J: TRBJ2-6; size: few; D: .; V: TRBV6-2/TRBV6-3; DNA: TGTGCCAGCAGTACCCACACGGTCTCTGGGGCCAACGTCCTGACTTTC; CDR3: CASSTHTVSGANVLTF
J: TRBJ1-5; size: few; D: .; V: TRBV20-1; DNA: TGCAGTGCTAAAGGCGAGAGCTTGGGGGGTCAGCCCCAGCATTTT; CDR3: CSAKGESLGGQPQHF
J: TRBJ2-1; size: many; D: TRBD2; V: TRBV6-5; DNA: TGTGCCAGCAGTTATTCAGCGGGAGGCAATGAGCAGTTCTTC; CDR3: CASSYSAGGNEQFF
J: TRBJ1-2; size: few; D: .; V: TRBV9; DNA: TGTGCCAGCAGCGTAGGTGCGGGGGACTATGGCTACACCTTC; CDR3: CASSVGAGDYGYTF
J: TRBJ2-3; size: few; D: .; V: TRBV7-9; DNA: TGTGCCAGCAGCTCTGGGACCAATCTTGCGGATACGCAGTATTTT; CDR3: CASSSGTNLADTQYF
J: TRBJ2-3; size: few; D: .; V: TRBV28; DNA: TGTGCCAGCACCCCGATACGAGAGCTGATAGATACGCAGTATTTT; CDR3: CASTPIRELIDTQYF
J: TRBJ2-7; size: few; D: .; V: TRBV7-2; DNA: TGTGCCAGCACCATCCCGCCGGGACCCCGAGGCGAGCAGTACTTC; CDR3: CASTIPPGPRGEQYF